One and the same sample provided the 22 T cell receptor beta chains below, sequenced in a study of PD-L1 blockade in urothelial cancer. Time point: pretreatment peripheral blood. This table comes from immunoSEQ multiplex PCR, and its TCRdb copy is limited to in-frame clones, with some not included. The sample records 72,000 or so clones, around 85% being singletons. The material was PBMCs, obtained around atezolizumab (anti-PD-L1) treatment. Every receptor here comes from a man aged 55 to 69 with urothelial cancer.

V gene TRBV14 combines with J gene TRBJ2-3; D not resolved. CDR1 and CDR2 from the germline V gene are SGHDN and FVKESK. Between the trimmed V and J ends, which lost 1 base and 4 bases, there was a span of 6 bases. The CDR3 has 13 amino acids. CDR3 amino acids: CASSQVPADTQYF. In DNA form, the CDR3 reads TGTGCCAGCAGCCAAGTCCCGGCAGATACGCAGTATTTT.

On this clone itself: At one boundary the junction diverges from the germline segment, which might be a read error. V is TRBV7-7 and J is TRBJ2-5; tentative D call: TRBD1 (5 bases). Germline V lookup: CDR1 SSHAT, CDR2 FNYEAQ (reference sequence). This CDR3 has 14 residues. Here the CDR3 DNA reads TGTGCTAGCAGCTCCCAGCTAGGGGTTGAGACCCAGTACTTC. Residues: CASSSQLGVETQYF.

The CDR3 nucleotides are TGTGCCAGCAGCTCCGCCGGAGGGCGGATCAAGCAGTACTTC. This gives the protein CASSSAGGRIKQYF. V usage is TRBV11-3 and J usage is TRBJ2-7, with a weak D call TRBD2 (6 bases). The CDR3 contains 14 residues. Germline V CDR1 and CDR2: SGHNT, YENEEA. Trimming took off 4 bases at V and 8 bases at J, with 18 bases between the two ends.

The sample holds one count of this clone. The DNA for the CDR3 is TGTGCCAGTAGTATAGGCGACAGGGGGTACGGTCAGCCCCAGCATTTT. Translating gives CASSIGDRGYGQPQHF. J is TRBJ1-5 and V is TRBV19; 9 positions agree with TRBD1. Trimming cost V 1 base and J 6 bases; bases outside gene matches: 7. From germline, CDR1 is LNHDA and CDR2 SQIVND (reference sequence). The CDR3 consists of 16 residues.

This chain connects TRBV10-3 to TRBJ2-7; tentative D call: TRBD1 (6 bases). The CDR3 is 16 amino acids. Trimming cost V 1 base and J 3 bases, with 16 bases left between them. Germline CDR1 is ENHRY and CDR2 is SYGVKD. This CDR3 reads CAISEYTTATGYEQYF. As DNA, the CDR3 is TGTGCCATCAGTGAGTATACAACAGCGACAGGCTACGAGCAGTACTTC.

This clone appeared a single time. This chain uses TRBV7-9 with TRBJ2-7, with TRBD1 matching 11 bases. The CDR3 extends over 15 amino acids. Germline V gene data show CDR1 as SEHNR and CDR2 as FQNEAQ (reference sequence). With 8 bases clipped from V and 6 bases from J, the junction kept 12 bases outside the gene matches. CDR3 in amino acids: CASGTGGNHSPEQYF. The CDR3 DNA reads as TGTGCCAGCGGGACAGGGGGTAACCATAGTCCCGAGCAGTACTTC.

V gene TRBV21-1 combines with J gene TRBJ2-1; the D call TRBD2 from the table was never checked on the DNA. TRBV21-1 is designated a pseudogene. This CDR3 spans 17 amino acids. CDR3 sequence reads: CASSNGLAGGPYNEQFF. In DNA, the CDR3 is TGTGCCAGCAGCAATGGTCTAGCGGGGGGCCCTTACAATGAGCAGTTCTTC.

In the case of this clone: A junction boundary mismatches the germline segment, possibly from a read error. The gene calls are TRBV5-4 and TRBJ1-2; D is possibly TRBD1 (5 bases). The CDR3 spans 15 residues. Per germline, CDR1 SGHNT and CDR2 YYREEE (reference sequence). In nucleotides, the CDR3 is TGCGCCAGCAGCCCCCAACAGGACACTCGCTATGGCTACACCTTC. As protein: CASSPQQDTRYGYTF.

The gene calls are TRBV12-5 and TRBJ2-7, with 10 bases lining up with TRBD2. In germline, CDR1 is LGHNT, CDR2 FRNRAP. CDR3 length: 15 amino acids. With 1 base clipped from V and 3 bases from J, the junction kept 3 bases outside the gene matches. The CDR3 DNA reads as TGTGCTAGTGGTTTGGGACTAGCGGGCTACTACGAGCAGTACTTC. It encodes CASGLGLAGYYEQYF.

The CDR3 loop is CASSDRDRHTYEQYF. The DNA for the CDR3 is TGCGCCAGCAGTGACCGCGACAGGCACACCTACGAGCAGTACTTC. The chain has TRBV4-1 and TRBJ2-7; perhaps TRBD1 as D (6 bases). V lost 6 bases and J 2 bases, leaving 17 bases between the germline ends. CDR3 length: 15 residues. Germline lookup yields CDR1 MGHRA and CDR2 YSYEKL.

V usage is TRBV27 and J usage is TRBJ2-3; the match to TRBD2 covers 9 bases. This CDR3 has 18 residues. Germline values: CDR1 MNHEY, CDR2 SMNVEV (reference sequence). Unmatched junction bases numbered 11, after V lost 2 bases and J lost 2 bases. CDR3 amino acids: CASSLGRWRGGFTDTQYF. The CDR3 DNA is TGTGCCAGCAGTTTAGGCCGTTGGCGGGGGGGTTTCACAGATACGCAGTATTTT.

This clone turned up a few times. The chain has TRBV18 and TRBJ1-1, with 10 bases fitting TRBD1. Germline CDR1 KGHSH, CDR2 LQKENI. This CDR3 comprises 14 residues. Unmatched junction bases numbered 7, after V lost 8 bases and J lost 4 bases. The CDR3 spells CASHLGQGSTEAFF. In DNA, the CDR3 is TGTGCCAGCCACCTGGGACAGGGGTCCACTGAAGCTTTCTTT. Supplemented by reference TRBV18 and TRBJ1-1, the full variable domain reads NAGVMQNPRHLVRRRGQEARLRCSPMKGHSHVYWYRQLPEEGLKFMVYLQKENIIDESGMPKERFSAEFPKEGPSILRIQQVVRGDSAAYFCASHLGQGSTEAFFGQGTRLTVV.

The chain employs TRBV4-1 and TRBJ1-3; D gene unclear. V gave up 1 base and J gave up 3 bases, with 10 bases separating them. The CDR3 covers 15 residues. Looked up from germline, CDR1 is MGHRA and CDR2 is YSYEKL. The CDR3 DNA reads TGCGCCAGCAGCCAAGGTCAGGCTCGTGGAAACACCATATATTTT. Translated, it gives CASSQGQARGNTIYF.

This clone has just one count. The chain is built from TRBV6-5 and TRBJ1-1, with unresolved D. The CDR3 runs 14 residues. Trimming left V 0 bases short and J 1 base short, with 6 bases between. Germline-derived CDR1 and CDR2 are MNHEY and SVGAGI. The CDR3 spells CASSYSAQNTEAFF. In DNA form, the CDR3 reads TGTGCCAGCAGTTACTCGGCTCAGAACACTGAAGCTTTCTTT.

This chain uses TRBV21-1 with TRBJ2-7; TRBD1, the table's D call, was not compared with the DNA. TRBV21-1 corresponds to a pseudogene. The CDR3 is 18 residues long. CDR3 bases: TGTGCCAGCAGCAAAGAGGGCGGACAGGGTCGCAGCTCCTACGAGCAGTACTTC. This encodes CASSKEGGQGRSSYEQYF.

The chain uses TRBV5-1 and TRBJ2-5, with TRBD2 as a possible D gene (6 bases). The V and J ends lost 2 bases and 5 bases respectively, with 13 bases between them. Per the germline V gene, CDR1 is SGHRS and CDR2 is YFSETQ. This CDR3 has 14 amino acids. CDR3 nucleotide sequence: TGCGCCAGCAGCTTCCCCGGGAGCGAGGAGACCCAGTACTTC. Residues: CASSFPGSEETQYF.

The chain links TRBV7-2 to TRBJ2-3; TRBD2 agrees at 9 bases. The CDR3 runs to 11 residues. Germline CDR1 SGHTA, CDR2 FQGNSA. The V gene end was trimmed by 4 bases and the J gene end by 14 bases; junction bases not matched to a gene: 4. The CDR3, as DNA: TGTGCCAGCAGCTGGCGGGGGGGCTGGTATTTT. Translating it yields CASSWRGGWYF.

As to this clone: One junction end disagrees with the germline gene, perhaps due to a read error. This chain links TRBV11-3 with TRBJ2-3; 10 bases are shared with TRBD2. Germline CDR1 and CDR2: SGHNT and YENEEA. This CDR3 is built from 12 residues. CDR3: CASSWLAGATHF. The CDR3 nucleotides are TGTGCCAGCAGCTGGCTAGCGGGGGCCACACATTTT.

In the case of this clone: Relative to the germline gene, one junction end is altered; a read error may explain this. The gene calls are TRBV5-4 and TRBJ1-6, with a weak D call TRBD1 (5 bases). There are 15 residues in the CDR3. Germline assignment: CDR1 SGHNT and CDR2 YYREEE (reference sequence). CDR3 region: CASSLGGVYNSPLHF. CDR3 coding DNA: TGTGCCAGCAGTTTGGGGGGGGTCTATAATTCACCCCTCCACTTT.

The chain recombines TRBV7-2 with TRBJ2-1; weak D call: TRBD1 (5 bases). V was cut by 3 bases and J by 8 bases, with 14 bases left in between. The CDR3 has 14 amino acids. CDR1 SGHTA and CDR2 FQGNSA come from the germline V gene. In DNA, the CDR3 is TGTGCCAGCAGCTTCGAATCTCAGGGCCATGAGCAGTTCTTC. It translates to CASSFESQGHEQFF.

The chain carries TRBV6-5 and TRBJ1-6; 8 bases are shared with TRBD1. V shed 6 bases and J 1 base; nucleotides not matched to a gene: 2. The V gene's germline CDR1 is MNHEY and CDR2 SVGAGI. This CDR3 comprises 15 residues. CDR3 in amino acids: CASRRTGSYNSPLHF. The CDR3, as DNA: TGTGCCAGCAGGCGGACAGGGTCCTATAATTCACCCCTCCACTTT.

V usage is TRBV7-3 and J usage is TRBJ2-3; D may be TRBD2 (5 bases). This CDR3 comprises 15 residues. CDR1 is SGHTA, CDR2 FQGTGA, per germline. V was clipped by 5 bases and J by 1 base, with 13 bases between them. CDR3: CASSTRSGGTDTQYF. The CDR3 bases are TGTGCCAGCAGCACCCGGAGCGGAGGCACAGATACGCAGTATTTT.